This T cell receptor beta chain was captured in a study of response to subunit inactivated influenza vaccine. Worth noting for this clonotype: Its antigen is undetermined.

V lost 7 bases and J lost 3, with 13 bases in between. The CDR3 has 13 residues. TCRdb reprocessed the RT-PCR reads via MiXCR and lists one record per CDR3 protein. The top ten hold 9.5% to 13% of the sample, which has some 800,000 distinct CDR3 sequences, less than 25% seen once. Whole-study results and caveats: Only a handful of new T cells, the authors suggested, are recruited with each seasonal influenza vaccination.

The chain combines TRBV12-3 or TRBV12-4 with TRBJ2-7; possible D gene TRBD1, 6 bases. Sequenced material: PBMCs from blood, taken 5 days after vaccination. This TCR came from a man aged 45-65 years who received an inactivated influenza vaccine. CDR3 region: CASKRGINYEQYF. The CDR3 DNA is TGTGCCAGCAAGAGGGGGATCAACTACGAGCAGTACTTC.